This entry features one T cell receptor beta chain sequence. Its target is not known. The sample belongs to a study of cytomegalovirus exposure and HLA in healthy donors. This CDR3 region has 16 residues. J was trimmed by 5 bases and V by 7 bases; bases with no gene match: 16. CDR1 SGHTA and CDR2 FQGNSA come from the germline V gene. A multiplex PCR was run with 60 Vbeta primers and 13 Jbeta primers. Here immunoSEQ multiplex PCR was the method, and the copy in TCRdb shows in-frame clones only, minus some. The sample carries 150,000 or so clones, approximately 72% recorded once. Study-wide results and limits: Earlier analysis found most TCR beta V segments productive about 90% or about 30% of the time.

The chain recombines TRBV7-2 with TRBJ2-7, with TRBD1 identical over 8 bases. The clonotype originates from a man aged 40-55 years in good health and CMV-seropositive. Sequencing was carried out using PBMCs. This chain's CDR3 is CASTINPGTGTNEQYF. The CDR3, as DNA: TGTGCCAGCACCATAAACCCCGGGACAGGCACAAACGAGCAGTACTTC.